The next 16 T cell receptor beta chains were all read from a single sample in a study of blood T cell repertoires in COVID-19 (dated by TCRdb to 2020 to 2022). The library was built by means of the immunoSEQ multiplex PCR assay. This is the immuneACCESS table as TCRdb keeps it, with only in-frame sequences that have V and J called. A part of the clones is gone; compared with another copy, unresolved V genes explain less than half, and the rest is unexplained. The sample profile shows around 150,000 clones; roughly 84% of them were found once. Under 10% of the sample is held by the ten biggest clonotypes. Sequencing was carried out using peripheral blood. These receptors came from a man aged 25-45 years with COVID-19, enrolled during active disease.

In its sample, this clone was seen once. A much larger clone lies one base from this, so it may be a read error. The chain couples TRBV25-1 to TRBJ1-2, with D possibly matching TRBD1 (6 bases). Germline CDR1 and CDR2: MGHDK and SYGVNS. V was shortened by 5 bases and J by 2 bases, with 9 bases between the two germline ends. CDR3 length: 13 amino acids. The CDR3 DNA reads TGTGCCAGCAGTCACGGGACAAACTATGGCTACACCTTC. Its translation is CASSHGTNYGYTF.

The chain recombines TRBV6-5 with TRBJ1-5; 10 bases are a match to TRBD1. V shed 6 bases, J shed 5 bases, and the junction held 4 bases outside the gene matches. The germline CDR1 and CDR2 sequences are MNHEY and SVGAGI. This CDR3 is built from 14 residues. The CDR3, as DNA: TGTGCCAGCAGGGGGACAGGGGAGTATCAGCCCCAGCATTTT. Encoded protein: CASRGTGEYQPQHF.

The CDR3 is CASSGLAGSQETQYF. The CDR3 nucleotides are TGTGCCAGCAGTGGTTTAGCGGGTAGCCAAGAGACCCAGTACTTC. The J gene is TRBJ2-5, the V gene TRBV28; 7 positions match TRBD2. This CDR3 has 15 residues. CDR1 is MDHEN, CDR2 SYDVKM, per germline. Trimming at V came to 5 bases and at J to 1 base, leaving 7 bases not matched to a gene.

The chain employs TRBV7-3 and TRBJ2-5; D not certain. The germline V gene encodes CDR1 SGHTA and CDR2 FQGTGA. Between the trimmed V and J ends, which lost 5 bases and 5 bases, there was a span of 12 bases. This CDR3 has 13 residues. The CDR3 nucleotides are TGTGCCAGCAGCCCACGGAGTAGTGAGACCCAGTACTTC. Its translation: CASSPRSSETQYF.

The chain is built from TRBV30 and TRBJ2-5, with TRBD2 matching 13 bases. This CDR3 is built from 15 residues. The germline V gene has CDR1 GTSNPN and CDR2 SVGIG (reference sequence). The trim removed 4 bases at V and 2 bases at J, leaving 4 bases unmatched. The CDR3 loop is CAWTPGLAGQETQYF. CDR3 nucleotides: TGTGCCTGGACGCCGGGACTAGCGGGACAAGAGACCCAGTACTTC. Full variable domain (remainder filled in from reference TRBV30 and TRBJ2-5): SQTIHQWPATLVQPVGSPLSLECTVEGTSNPNLYWYRQAAGRGLQLLFYSVGIGQISSEVPQNLSASRPQDRQFILSSKKLLLSDSGFYLCAWTPGLAGQETQYFGPGTRLLVL.

The chain carries TRBV25-1 and TRBJ2-7; 8 positions match TRBD2. J was trimmed by 2 bases and V by 5 bases; bases with no gene match: 2. Germline V CDR1 and CDR2: MGHDK, SYGVNS. The CDR3 has 13 amino acids. Here the CDR3 reads CASSRGGAYEQYF. For the CDR3, the DNA is TGTGCCAGCAGTCGGGGGGGGGCCTACGAGCAGTACTTC.

This clone was detected only once. The chain combines TRBV24-1 with TRBJ2-3; D remains unclear. V shed 5 bases and J shed 3 bases, with 8 bases lying between them. The CDR3 has 13 amino acids. The germline CDR1 and CDR2 sequences are KGHDR and SFDVKD. CDR3 in amino acids: CATSVRATDTQYF. The CDR3 nucleotides read TGTGCCACCAGTGTGCGCGCAACAGATACGCAGTATTTT.

This clone was seen once. The chain is built from TRBV5-5 and TRBJ2-7; TRBD2 agrees at 7 bases. This CDR3 has 15 residues. After removal of 0 bases from V and 3 bases from J, the junction contained 6 bases not matched to a gene. CDR1 is SGHKS, CDR2 YYEKEE, per germline (reference sequence). The CDR3 loop is CASSLDAGVGYEQYF. CDR3 nucleotide sequence: TGTGCCAGCAGCTTGGATGCGGGAGTAGGCTACGAGCAGTACTTC.

The chain carries TRBV27 and TRBJ2-3; D call uncertain. The CDR3 consists of 16 residues. CDR1 and CDR2 from the germline V gene are MNHEY and SMNVEV (reference sequence). Trimming removed 0 bases at V and 2 bases at J, with 12 bases between. The CDR3 is CASSLSGPNPTDTQYF. DNA for the CDR3: TGTGCCAGCAGTTTATCGGGCCCGAACCCCACAGATACGCAGTATTTT.

The chain links TRBV5-1 to TRBJ2-1; 9 bases are a match to TRBD2. This CDR3 comprises 15 residues. Germline values: CDR1 SGHRS, CDR2 YFSETQ. The V gene end was trimmed by 5 bases and the J gene end by 7 bases; junction bases not matched to a gene: 10. Written as DNA, the CDR3 is TGCGCCAGCAGTCCAAGAGTAGCGGGAGTAAATGAGCAGTTCTTC. Its translation: CASSPRVAGVNEQFF.

The V gene is TRBV5-4, the J gene TRBJ2-1; a weak D match, TRBD1 (5 bases). The germline V gene has CDR1 SGHNT and CDR2 YYREEE (reference sequence). This CDR3 spans 15 amino acids. The V and J ends lost 0 bases and 5 bases respectively, with 12 bases between them. CDR3 loop: CASSLAETVNNEQFF. In nucleotides, the CDR3 is TGTGCCAGCAGCTTGGCCGAGACAGTAAACAATGAGCAGTTCTTC.

The chain uses TRBV14 and TRBJ1-1; D possibly corresponds to TRBD1 (5 bases). Germline V gene sequence: CDR1 SGHDN, CDR2 FVKESK. The CDR3 has 12 residues. V lost 6 bases to trimming and J lost 6 bases, with 11 bases between them. CDR3 in DNA: TGTGCCAGCAGGGGGCCGGCACCTGAAGCTTTCTTT. Protein: CASRGPAPEAFF. Full variable domain (remainder filled in from reference TRBV14 and TRBJ1-1): EAGVTQFPSHSVIEKGQTVTLRCDPISGHDNLYWYRRVMGKEIKFLLHFVKESKQDESGMPNNRFLAERTGGTYSTLKVQPAELEDSGVYFCASRGPAPEAFFGQGTRLTVV.

V usage is TRBV28 and J usage is TRBJ1-5; D remains unclear. The CDR3 covers 16 residues. V lost 4 bases and J 2 bases, leaving 15 bases between the germline ends. Per germline, CDR1 MDHEN and CDR2 SYDVKM. CDR3 DNA: TGTGCCAGCAGTTCTCCCCGGGAGGGCGGCAATCAGCCCCAGCATTTT. It is translated as CASSSPREGGNQPQHF.

V usage is TRBV7-3 and J usage is TRBJ2-1, with TRBD2 as a possible D gene (5 bases). The V end was cut by 3 bases, the J end by 8 bases, with 17 bases between. Germline CDR1 reads SGHTA; CDR2 reads FQGTGA. The CDR3 is made up of 15 amino acids. CDR3 sequence: CASSFMGDSIDEQFF. The CDR3 coding sequence is TGTGCCAGCAGCTTTATGGGAGATTCTATCGATGAGCAGTTCTTC. Based on the CDR3 plus reference TRBV7-3 and TRBJ2-1, the full variable domain is GAGVSQTPSNKVTEKGKYVELRCDPISGHTALYWYRQSLGQGPEFLIYFQGTGAADDSGLPNDRFFAVRPEGSVSTLKIQRTERGDSAVYLCASSFMGDSIDEQFFGPGTRLTVL.

The chain uses TRBV7-2 and TRBJ2-1; D ambiguous. This CDR3 has 17 amino acids. With 4 bases removed from V and 0 bases from J, the gap between germline ends came to 16 bases. The V gene's germline CDR1 is SGHTA and CDR2 FQGNSA. The CDR3 bases are TGTGCCAGCAGCTCCCCCAGAGCTGCTAGCTCCTACAATGAGCAGTTCTTC. Protein product: CASSSPRAASSYNEQFF.

The chain links TRBV10-1 to TRBJ2-2; weak D call: TRBD1 (5 bases). With 9 bases removed from V and 2 bases from J, the gap between germline ends came to 13 bases. In germline, CDR1 is WNHNN, CDR2 SYGVQD (reference sequence). The CDR3 extends over 14 amino acids. The CDR3 region has the DNA TGCGCCAGATTGCGGCAGGGAAACACCGGGGAGCTGTTTTTT. Translating it yields CARLRQGNTGELFF.